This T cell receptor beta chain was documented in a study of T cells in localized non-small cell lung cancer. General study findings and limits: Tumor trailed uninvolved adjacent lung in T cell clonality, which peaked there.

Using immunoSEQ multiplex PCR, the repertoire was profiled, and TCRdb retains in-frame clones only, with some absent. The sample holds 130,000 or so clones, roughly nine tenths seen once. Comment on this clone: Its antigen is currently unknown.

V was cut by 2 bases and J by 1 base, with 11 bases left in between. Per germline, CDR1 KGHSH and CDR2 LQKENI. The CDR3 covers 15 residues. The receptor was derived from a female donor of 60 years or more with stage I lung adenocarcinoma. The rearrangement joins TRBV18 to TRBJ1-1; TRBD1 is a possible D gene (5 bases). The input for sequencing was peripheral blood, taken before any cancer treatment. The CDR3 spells CASSPSTGGNTEAFF. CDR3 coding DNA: TGTGCCAGCTCACCAAGTACTGGGGGGAACACTGAAGCTTTCTTT.